The 19 T cell receptor beta chains presented below share a single source sample, sequenced in a study of shared clonotypes between healthy human individuals. The data were produced by immunoSEQ multiplex PCR, yet TCRdb's version contains in-frame clones alone and is incomplete. The table lists around 990,000 clones, approximately 80% of them singletons. Sequencing was done on a sample of memory CD4+ T cells from PBMCs. Subset given: CD45RA-negative fraction. All receptors derive from a man aged 18-30 years in good health. Some clones in this sample may be carry-over from other donors' samples.

With regard to this clone: This same CDR3 is encoded by further DNA sequences in the sample. The chain combines TRBV5-4 with TRBJ1-1; maybe TRBD1 (5 bases). Germline values: CDR1 SGHNT, CDR2 YYREEE (reference sequence). Trimming took off 1 base at V and 1 base at J, with 8 bases between the two ends. This CDR3 comprises 14 residues. The CDR3 DNA sequence: TGTGCCAGCAGCTTGCGGGGGGGGAACACTGAAGCTTTCTTT. As protein: CASSLRGGNTEAFF.

The chain recombines TRBV30 with TRBJ2-2; D is ambiguous. The CDR3 is made up of 16 amino acids. The germline V and J ends were trimmed by 4 bases and 2 bases, with 17 bases remaining between them. CDR1 is GTSNPN and CDR2 is SVGIG in the germline V gene (reference sequence). CDR3 DNA: TGTGCCTGGAACCAAGGTCTCCGATTAAACACCGGGGAGCTGTTTTTT. This translates into CAWNQGLRLNTGELFF. Full variable domain (missing parts from reference TRBV30 and TRBJ2-2): SQTIHQWPATLVQPVGSPLSLECTVEGTSNPNLYWYRQAAGRGLQLLFYSVGIGQISSEVPQNLSASRPQDRQFILSSKKLLLSDSGFYLCAWNQGLRLNTGELFFGEGSRLTVL.

This chain connects TRBV28 to TRBJ1-2; D remains ambiguous. The CDR3 runs to 14 residues. Germline CDR1 reads MDHEN; CDR2 reads SYDVKM. V lost 3 bases, J lost 5 bases, and 13 bases lay in between. The CDR3 is CASSFESSHYGYTF. CDR3 coding DNA: TGTGCCAGCAGTTTCGAGAGTTCCCATTATGGCTACACCTTC.

The V call is TRBV5-4, the J call TRBJ2-3; no clear D gene. The V and J ends lost 3 bases and 0 bases respectively, with 14 bases between them. From germline, CDR1 is SGHNT and CDR2 YYREEE (reference sequence). This CDR3 contains 16 residues. DNA of the CDR3: TGTGCCAGCAGCTCTGAGGCTGGGCGGAGCACAGATACGCAGTATTTT. Translated: CASSSEAGRSTDTQYF.

This clone came up once. V and J are TRBV7-3 and TRBJ2-2; D gene unclear. The V gene lost 5 bases and the J gene lost 3 bases, with 10 bases spanning the gap. The CDR3 covers 14 residues. CDR1 is SGHTA and CDR2 is FQGTGA in the germline V gene. Here the CDR3 DNA reads TGTGCCAGCAGCCCCAGGAGTTACACCGGGGAGCTGTTTTTT. Its protein product is CASSPRSYTGELFF.

This clone turned up a few times. The chain carries TRBV28 and TRBJ2-7, with 11 bases lining up with TRBD2. The V and J ends lost 4 bases and 3 bases, in that order; junction bases with no gene match: 14. The CDR3 runs to 18 residues. Per the germline V gene, CDR1 is MDHEN and CDR2 is SYDVKM. This CDR3 reads CASSSGPPLAGGIYEQYF. In DNA, the CDR3 is TGTGCCAGCAGTTCTGGGCCCCCTTTAGCGGGAGGGATCTACGAGCAGTACTTC.

The sample holds one count of this clone. The chain carries TRBV7-8 and TRBJ2-1, with TRBD2 matching over 10 bases. CDR3 length equals 15 residues. Germline-derived CDR1 and CDR2 are SGHVS and FQNEAQ. The V gene end was trimmed by 5 bases and the J gene end by 4 bases; junction bases not matched to a gene: 5. The CDR3 loop reads CASSTTSGAYNEQFF. Here the CDR3 DNA reads TGTGCCAGCAGCACAACTAGCGGGGCTTACAATGAGCAGTTCTTC. Combining the CDR3 with reference TRBV7-8 and TRBJ2-1 gives the whole variable domain GAGVSQSPRYKVAKRGQDVALRCDPISGHVSLFWYQQALGQGPEFLTYFQNEAQLDKSGLPSDRFFAERPEGSVSTLKIQRTQQEDSAVYLCASSTTSGAYNEQFFGPGTRLTVL.

The chain recombines TRBV2 with TRBJ1-1, with D maybe TRBD1 (5 bases). Germline CDR1 and CDR2: SNHLY and FYNNEI. The V gene lost 6 bases and the J gene lost 5 bases, with 10 bases spanning the gap. The CDR3 is 12 residues long. The CDR3: CASSPQATEAFF. DNA for the CDR3: TGTGCCAGCAGCCCACAGGCGACTGAAGCTTTCTTT.

About this clone: This same CDR3 is encoded by further DNA sequences in the sample. The chain links TRBV7-9 to TRBJ2-3; D remains ambiguous. Trimming pared 5 bases from V and 1 base from J, leaving 10 bases between. The CDR3 extends over 14 amino acids. Germline loops: CDR1 SEHNR, CDR2 FQNEAQ (reference sequence). The CDR3 here is CASSQDRGTDTQYF. The CDR3 nucleotides read TGTGCCAGCAGCCAGGACCGAGGCACAGATACGCAGTATTTT. Based on the CDR3 plus reference TRBV7-9 and TRBJ2-3, the full variable domain is DTGVSQNPRHKITKRGQNVTFRCDPISEHNRLYWYRQTLGQGPEFLTYFQNEAQLEKSRLLSDRFSAERPKGSFSTLEIQRTEQGDSAMYLCASSQDRGTDTQYFGPGTRLTVL.

V is TRBV6-1 and J is TRBJ1-2; D is unclear. V lost 1 base and J 5 bases, leaving 5 bases between the germline ends. The CDR3 has 12 residues. From germline, CDR1 is MNHNS and CDR2 SASEGT. The CDR3 DNA reads as TGTGCCAGCAGTGAAGAAGGGTATGGCTACACCTTC. Amino acid sequence: CASSEEGYGYTF.

The chain carries TRBV7-2 and TRBJ1-5; D uncertain. The germline V and J ends were trimmed by 4 bases and 6 bases, with 10 bases remaining between them. The CDR3 is 13 residues long. The germline V gene has CDR1 SGHTA and CDR2 FQGNSA. CDR3 nucleotide sequence: TGTGCCAGCAGCTCTAGCTGGGGTCAGCCCCAGCATTTT. Translating it yields CASSSSWGQPQHF.

The gene calls are TRBV25-1 and TRBJ1-2; 10 nucleotides agree with TRBD1. Looked up from germline, CDR1 is MGHDK and CDR2 is SYGVNS. The length of the CDR3 is 17 residues. V lost 4 bases to trimming and J lost 0 bases; unmatched junction nucleotides: 8. The CDR3 loop reads CASSGGQGFTSNYGYTF. In DNA form, the CDR3 reads TGTGCCAGCAGTGGGGGACAGGGGTTCACTTCTAACTATGGCTACACCTTC.

The rearrangement joins TRBV28 to TRBJ1-3, with D maybe TRBD1 (6 bases). The CDR3 length is 16 residues. Germline CDR1 and CDR2: MDHEN and SYDVKM. V was cut by 6 bases and J by 0 bases, with 15 bases left in between. The CDR3 is CASRPAGTPSGNTIYF. In DNA, the CDR3 is TGTGCCAGCAGGCCTGCCGGGACACCCTCTGGAAACACCATATATTTT.

This clone was detected only once. The rearrangement uses TRBV27 and TRBJ2-7, with D possibly being TRBD2 (7 bases). Deletions cut 7 bases from V and 3 bases from J, with 16 bases between. The CDR3 covers 14 residues. Germline-derived CDR1 and CDR2 are MNHEY and SMNVEV (reference sequence). The CDR3 nucleotides are TGTGCCAGCACCACGTGGGGGGGCAGCTACGAGCAGTACTTC. It codes for CASTTWGGSYEQYF.

This chain links TRBV4-3 with TRBJ2-1, with 11 nucleotides matching TRBD2. Trimming cost V 0 bases and J 10 bases; bases outside gene matches: 5. Looked up from germline, CDR1 is LGHNA and CDR2 is YSLEER. This CDR3 has 15 amino acids. DNA of the CDR3: TGCGCCAGCAGCCAAGATAGCGGGAGGGCCGGAGAGCAGTTCTTC. Residues: CASSQDSGRAGEQFF.

The V and J genes are TRBV29-1 and TRBJ1-2; TRBD1 might be the D (6 bases). Germline V lookup: CDR1 SQVTM, CDR2 ANQGSEA. The length of the CDR3 is 13 residues. Trimming pared 7 bases from V and 1 base from J, leaving 13 bases between. The CDR3 coding sequence is TGCAGCGCCCGGGACACCGGTAACTATGGCTACACCTTC. This gives the protein CSARDTGNYGYTF.

The J gene is TRBJ2-6, the V gene TRBV19; 7 bases align to TRBD1. Germline CDR1 is LNHDA and CDR2 is SQIVND (reference sequence). J lost 0 bases, V lost 3 bases, and 5 bases had no gene match. The CDR3 contains 17 residues. CDR3 nucleotide sequence: TGTGCCAGTAGTATGGACAGGATAAGCTCTGGGGCCAACGTCCTGACTTTC. Translated: CASSMDRISSGANVLTF.

This clone was counted a few times. The chain carries TRBV10-1 and TRBJ1-1; TRBD1 is a possible D gene (6 bases). The CDR3 length is 14 residues. V lost 1 base and J 5 bases, leaving 11 bases between the germline ends. Germline V CDR1 and CDR2: WNHNN, SYGVQD (reference sequence). DNA for the CDR3: TGCGCCAGCAGTGAGTACAGGGTGGGGACTGAAGCTTTCTTT. Protein product: CASSEYRVGTEAFF.

The J gene is TRBJ2-7, the V gene TRBV10-2; TRBD1 matches 8 bases. There are 14 residues in the CDR3. Trimming at V came to 6 bases and at J to 3 bases, leaving 7 bases not matched to a gene. In germline, CDR1 is WSHSY, CDR2 SAAADI. The CDR3 bases are TGCGCCAGCAGACGAGAGGGGACAGGCTACGAGCAGTACTTC. Its protein is CASRREGTGYEQYF.